Each of the 16 T cell receptor beta chains below was sequenced from the same sample in a study of blood T cell repertoires in COVID-19. Data came from immunoSEQ multiplex PCR; TCRdb stores just in-frame clones and leaves some out. The sample records fewer than 70,000 clones, roughly 86% being singletons. The sequencing sample was made of peripheral blood. These receptors were collected from a man aged 60 to 69 with active or convalescent COVID-19.

The gene calls are TRBV19 and TRBJ2-1, with TRBD2 identical over 10 bases. This CDR3 is 16 amino acids long. Germline V gene lookup returns CDR1 LNHDA and CDR2 SQIVND (reference sequence). J lost 6 bases, V lost 5 bases, and 10 bases had no gene match. The CDR3 DNA is TGTGCCAGTAGTGAGACCCTAGCGGGAGCTTCCAATGAGCAGTTCTTC. It codes for CASSETLAGASNEQFF.

The sample holds a few counts of this clone. V and J are TRBV18 and TRBJ1-2, with TRBD1 identical over 9 bases. In germline, CDR1 is KGHSH, CDR2 LQKENI. Losses at the gene ends were 3 bases for V and 5 bases for J; bases not matched to a gene: 7. This CDR3 comprises 15 residues. The DNA of the CDR3 is TGTGCCAGCTCACCTAAGACAGGGGGAATTTATGGCTACACCTTC. Translation: CASSPKTGGIYGYTF.

This chain connects TRBV19 to TRBJ1-5; the D is unclear. Germline V CDR1 and CDR2: LNHDA, SQIVND (reference sequence). The CDR3 is 13 residues long. The V gene lost 3 bases and the J gene lost 4 bases, with 7 bases spanning the gap. The CDR3 here is CASSITENQPQHF. The CDR3 region has the DNA TGTGCCAGTAGTATCACAGAGAATCAGCCCCAGCATTTT.

The chain recombines TRBV19 with TRBJ2-7; D is perhaps TRBD1 (6 bases). The CDR3 contains 15 residues. CDR1 and CDR2 from the germline V gene are LNHDA and SQIVND (reference sequence). The germline V and J ends were trimmed by 8 bases and 2 bases, with 19 bases remaining between them. CDR3 nucleotides: TGTGCCAGTCGTCAACAGGGTTCGGGGACCTACGAGCAGTACTTC. This encodes CASRQQGSGTYEQYF.

The rearrangement joins TRBV1 to TRBJ2-5; the table's TRBD2 call for D was not verified on the DNA. TRBV1 counts as a pseudogene. The CDR3 contains 14 residues. CDR3 coding DNA: TGCACCAGCAGCCATCCCGGGATACAAGAGACCCAGTACTTC. This sequence encodes CTSSHPGIQETQYF.

Only one count was recorded for this clone. The chain joins TRBV6-5 to TRBJ1-6, with 8 bases lining up with TRBD1. The CDR3 consists of 15 residues. Germline loops: CDR1 MNHEY, CDR2 SVGAGI. J was trimmed by 9 bases and V by 5 bases; bases with no gene match: 9. In DNA, the CDR3 is TGTGCCAGCAGTAAACCAGGGGGCATCGGTTCACCCCTCCACTTT. Its translation is CASSKPGGIGSPLHF.

The chain employs TRBV5-1 and TRBJ2-7; D gene unclear. The germline CDR1 and CDR2 sequences are SGHRS and YFSETQ. CDR3 size: 11 residues. Deletions cut 0 bases from V and 5 bases from J, with 3 bases between. The CDR3 DNA is TGCGCCAGCAGCTTGGACAACGAGCAGTACTTC. It encodes CASSLDNEQYF.

J is TRBJ1-6 and V is TRBV6-5; D is unresolved. Germline lookup yields CDR1 MNHEY and CDR2 SVGAGI. V lost 2 bases, J lost 8 bases, and 10 bases lay in between. This CDR3 is built from 14 residues. CDR3 coding DNA: TGTGCCAGCAGTTACGCGCGCGGGGATTCACCCCTCCACTTT. The encoded protein is CASSYARGDSPLHF.

The chain is built from TRBV3-1 (or the pseudogene TRBV3-2) and TRBJ1-5; D is unclear. Trimming removed 0 bases at V and 4 bases at J, with 7 bases between. CDR1 and CDR2 from the germline V gene are LGHDT and YNNKEL (reference sequence). The CDR3 runs 14 residues. CDR3 sequence (DNA): TGTGCCAGCAGCCAAGATATCGGGAATCAGCCCCAGCATTTT. This codes for CASSQDIGNQPQHF.

The genes are TRBV7-2 and TRBJ1-6, with 8 positions matching TRBD1. The V and J ends lost 4 bases and 7 bases, in that order; junction bases with no gene match: 3. CDR3 length: 14 amino acids. CDR1 SGHTA and CDR2 FQGNSA come from the germline V gene. The CDR3 sequence is CASSSGQGNSPLHF. The CDR3 nucleotides read TGTGCCAGCAGCTCTGGACAGGGCAATTCACCCCTCCACTTT. The full variable domain, with the rest looked up from reference TRBV7-2 and TRBJ1-6, is GAGVSQSPSNKVTEKGKDVELRCDPISGHTALYWYRQSLGQGLEFLIYFQGNSAPDKSGLPSDRFSAERTGGSVSTLTIQRTQQEDSAVYLCASSSGQGNSPLHFGNGTRLTVT.

This clone appeared once. The V call is TRBV28, the J call TRBJ2-7; D remains ambiguous. Between the trimmed V and J ends, which lost 5 bases and 3 bases, there was a span of 8 bases. From germline, CDR1 is MDHEN and CDR2 SYDVKM. The CDR3 contains 12 residues. CDR3 DNA sequence: TGTGCCAGCAGTCGACATCGCTACGAGCAGTACTTC. This codes for CASSRHRYEQYF.

The CDR3 loop is CASSQPGLAGGPETQYF. CDR3 nucleotides: TGTGCCAGCAGCCAGCCCGGGCTAGCGGGGGGGCCGGAGACCCAGTACTTC. The chain recombines TRBV27 with TRBJ2-5; 12 bases map to TRBD2. The germline V gene encodes CDR1 MNHEY and CDR2 SMNVEV (reference sequence). The CDR3 length is 17 residues. V dropped 6 bases and J dropped 5; count of bases not matched to a gene: 13.

The chain couples TRBV19 to TRBJ2-7; 8 bases are shared with TRBD1. The ends lost 5 bases at V and 3 bases at J; junction bases unmatched: 9. This CDR3 contains 15 residues. Germline CDR1 and CDR2: LNHDA and SQIVND (reference sequence). The CDR3 DNA reads as TGTGCCAGTAGTCCCTCGACAGGGGTGGGCTACGAGCAGTACTTC. This gives the protein CASSPSTGVGYEQYF.

V usage is TRBV5-6 and J usage is TRBJ1-1, with 7 positions matching TRBD1. The trim removed 1 base at V and 6 bases at J, leaving 6 bases unmatched. Germline CDR1 reads SGHDT; CDR2 reads YYEEEE. This CDR3 has 14 residues. CDR3 DNA sequence: TGTGCCAGCAGCTTGTTTGGGACAGTTCCTGAAGCTTTCTTT. This sequence encodes CASSLFGTVPEAFF.

This chain links TRBV27 with TRBJ1-1; D is uncertain. Per the germline V gene, CDR1 is MNHEY and CDR2 is SMNVEV (reference sequence). Trimming cost V 3 bases and J 5 bases, with 10 bases left between them. The CDR3 sequence is 13 residues long. CDR3 sequence (DNA): TGTGCCAGCAGTTTCCAGTATTCGACTGAAGCTTTCTTT. Amino acids: CASSFQYSTEAFF.

Here the CDR3 reads CASSAFGTSGLNEQFF. CDR3 bases: TGTGCCAGCAGTGCCTTCGGGACTAGCGGACTCAATGAGCAGTTCTTC. The V call is TRBV6-4, the J call TRBJ2-1; 11 bases line up with TRBD2. This CDR3 has 16 amino acids. Trimming at V came to 4 bases and at J to 6 bases, leaving 8 bases not matched to a gene. Germline V gene sequence: CDR1 MRHNA, CDR2 SNTAGT.